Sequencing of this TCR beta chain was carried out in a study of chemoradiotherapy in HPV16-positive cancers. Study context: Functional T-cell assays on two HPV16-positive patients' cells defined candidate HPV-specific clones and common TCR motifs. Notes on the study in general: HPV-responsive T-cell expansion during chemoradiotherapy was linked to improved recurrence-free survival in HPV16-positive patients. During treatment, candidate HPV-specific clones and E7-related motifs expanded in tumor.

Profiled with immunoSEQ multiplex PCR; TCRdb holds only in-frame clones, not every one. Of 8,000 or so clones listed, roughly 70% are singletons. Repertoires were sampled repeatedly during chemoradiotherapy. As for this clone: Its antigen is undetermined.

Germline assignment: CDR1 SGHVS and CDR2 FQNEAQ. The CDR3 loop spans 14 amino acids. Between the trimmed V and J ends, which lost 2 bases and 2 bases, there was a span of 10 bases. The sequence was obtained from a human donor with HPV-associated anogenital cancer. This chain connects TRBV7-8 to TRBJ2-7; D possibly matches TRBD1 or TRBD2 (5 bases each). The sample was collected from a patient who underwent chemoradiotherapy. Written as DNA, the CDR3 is TGTGCCAGCAGCTTAAGGGACCGAGCCTACGAGCAGTACTTC. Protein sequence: CASSLRDRAYEQYF.